This TCR beta chain was recorded in a study of blood T cells in healthy people across ages. V gave up 5 bases and J gave up 6 bases, with 8 bases separating them. This CDR3 contains 12 residues. This clonotype was recorded a few times. Then a second PCR, running roughly 6 to 11 cycles, was carried out with a sample-barcoded 5' primer and a J-beta primer mix. From the 5' RACE reads, TCRdb called clonotypes with MiXCR, one entry per CDR3 protein. Of hundreds of thousands of distinct CDR3 sequences listed, around two fifths are singletons. The clonotype comes from an elderly man in good health. Sample: blood. The chain joins TRBV12-3 or TRBV12-4 to TRBJ1-5; D not certain. CDR3 DNA: TGTGCCAGCAGTCCAGAATTTCAGCCCCAGCATTTT. Protein: CASSPEFQPQHF.